These T cell receptor beta chains were read from a single sample in a study of blood T cell repertoires in COVID-19. The protocol was immunoSEQ multiplex PCR, while the TCRdb copy is restricted to in-frame clones and leaves out a portion. The data hold approximately 250,000 clones, with about 88% observed a single time. Sequenced sample: peripheral blood. The receptors derive from a man in his late teens or twenties with active or convalescent COVID-19. Both conserved end residues are part of each CDR3. Each record gives: J gene, clone size, V gene, D gene, CDR3 protein, CDR3 DNA. D genes are given only for firm matches. Not every row has a clone size; where given, it reads once, few, many or a size class.

>TRBJ1-4|.|TRBV24-1|TRBD1
CATSDPTTGAEKLFF
TGTGCCACCAGTGACCCTACTACAGGGGCAGAAAAACTGTTTTTT
>TRBJ1-1|.|TRBV4-1|TRBD1
CASRPTGETEAFF
TGCGCCAGCAGGCCTACAGGGGAAACTGAAGCTTTCTTT
>TRBJ1-1|.|TRBV2|.
CASSPENLRDTEAFF
TGTGCCAGCAGTCCAGAGAACTTACGGGACACTGAAGCTTTCTTT
>TRBJ2-2|.|TRBV25-1|.
CASTEMTGSGELFF
TGTGCCAGCACCGAAATGACGGGTAGCGGGGAGCTGTTTTTT
>TRBJ1-2|.|TRBV6-2/TRBV6-3|.
CASSPDYGYTF
TGTGCCAGCAGTCCGGACTATGGCTACACCTTC
>TRBJ1-4|.|TRBV7-2|TRBD1
CASSKRQGREKLFF
TGTGCCAGCAGCAAAAGACAGGGACGTGAAAAACTGTTTTTT
>TRBJ1-2|.|TRBV7-2|.
CASIVSRGAHYGYTF
TGTGCCAGCATCGTTAGCAGGGGCGCTCACTATGGCTACACCTTC
>TRBJ2-1|many|TRBV19|TRBD2
CASSIVSSGRFDEQFF
TGTGCCAGTAGTATAGTATCCAGCGGGAGGTTCGATGAGCAGTTCTTC
>TRBJ1-1|once|TRBV18|TRBD1
CASSPSLDRGDTEAFF
TGTGCCAGCTCACCCTCCTTGGACAGGGGGGACACTGAAGCTTTCTTT
>TRBJ1-4|.|TRBV28|.
CASRAAGTSNEKLFF
TGTGCCAGCAGAGCCGCAGGAACTTCTAATGAAAAACTGTTTTTT
>TRBJ2-5|.|TRBV28|.
CASSYSTAKQETQYF
TGTGCCAGCAGTTACTCGACAGCAAAACAAGAGACCCAGTACTTC
>TRBJ1-5|.|TRBV18|.
CASSLSEVDQPQHF
TGTGCCAGCTCACTAAGCGAGGTAGATCAGCCCCAGCATTTT
>TRBJ1-5|.|TRBV3-1/TRBV3-2|.
CASGGTRWPQHF
TGTGCCAGCGGAGGTACAAGATGGCCCCAGCATTTT
>TRBJ1-1|.|TRBV11-2|.
CASSLTVRTEAFF
TGTGCCAGCAGCTTGACAGTGCGGACGGAAGCTTTCTTT
>TRBJ1-2|.|TRBV28|.
CASSLSLLLYGYTF
TGTGCCAGCAGTTTATCCCTTCTATTGTATGGCTACACCTTC
>TRBJ2-3|.|TRBV9|.
CASSVGATGDDTQYF
TGTGCCAGCAGCGTAGGGGCGACGGGGGACGATACGCAGTATTTT
>TRBJ2-7|.|TRBV9|.
CASSVGGTYEQYF
TGTGCCAGCAGCGTAGGCGGAACCTACGAGCAGTACTTC
>TRBJ2-5|.|TRBV6-5|TRBD2
CATGGAVEETQYF
TGTGCCACCGGGGGGGCGGTGGAAGAGACCCAGTACTTC
>TRBJ2-7|.|TRBV29-1|.
CSVVIRSYEQYF
TGCAGCGTTGTGATTCGGAGCTACGAGCAGTACTTC
>TRBJ2-7|.|TRBV4-3|.
CASSQSPGYEQYF
TGCGCCAGCAGCCAGAGCCCAGGGTACGAGCAGTACTTC
>TRBJ1-6|.|TRBV6-5|.
CACWVGPNSPLHF
TGTGCCTGTTGGGTGGGGCCTAATTCACCCCTCCACTTT
>TRBJ1-3|.|TRBV19|.
CASSSNRIFPGNTIYF
TGTGCCAGTAGTTCTAACAGGATCTTTCCTGGAAACACCATATATTTT
>TRBJ2-5|.|TRBV21-1|.
CARRTGGETQYF
TGTGCCAGACGGACAGGGGGAGAGACCCAGTACTTC
>TRBJ1-1|.|TRBV5-1|.
CASNPGSLPTEAFF
TGCGCCAGCAACCCTGGGAGCCTCCCCACTGAAGCTTTCTTT
>TRBJ2-7|.|TRBV6-4|.
CASIRSTGTGGDYEQYF
TGTGCCAGTATACGATCCACGGGGACGGGGGGCGACTACGAGCAGTACTTC
>TRBJ1-2|.|TRBV6-1|.
CASSEVAGAGGYTF
TGTGCCAGCAGTGAAGTAGCGGGGGCGGGTGGCTACACCTTC